This T cell receptor (beta chain) was recovered during a study of CD8 T cells in ankylosing spondylitis. Study-level results: Earlier authors reported some of these motif variants in reactive arthritis synovial fluid and blood.

This clonotype was counted at least ten times. Its antigen is undetermined. The CDR3 spans 14 residues. Trimming cost V 1 base and J 6 bases, with 10 bases left between them. The V gene's germline CDR1 is LNHNV and CDR2 YYDKDF (reference sequence). TCRdb reprocessed the 5' RACE reads with MiXCR, giving one entry per CDR3 protein. This table holds about 35,000 distinct CDR3 sequences, around a tenth found once. The TCR comes from a male donor with ankylosing spondylitis or in good health (not recorded which). The chain couples TRBV15 to TRBJ2-1; no definite D call. The sample was blood, either unsorted or a sorted T cell fraction (not recorded which). CDR3: CATSRGRVGNEQFF. The CDR3 DNA is TGTGCCACCAGCAGAGGCCGGGTAGGCAATGAGCAGTTCTTC.